These 14 T cell receptor beta chains were all obtained from the same sample, sequenced in a study of T cells in Graves' hyperthyroidism and ophthalmopathy. Researchers amplified the TCR beta CDR3 regions from RNA transcripts. The HTBI set primed first-round TCR CDR3 RT-PCR. TCRdb recomputed calls from the multiplex PCR reads with MiXCR, one row per CDR3 protein. Of more than 450,000 distinct CDR3 sequences in the sample, about 20% are singletons; the top ten hold 40% to 50%. Material for sequencing was blood. These receptors came from a man aged 35 to 55 with Graves' ophthalmopathy.

This clonotype was seen only a few times. The chain links TRBV5-4 to TRBJ2-3, with TRBD1 matching over 11 bases. Germline CDR1 is SGHNT and CDR2 is YYREEE (reference sequence). The CDR3 sequence is 14 residues long. V shed 4 bases, J shed 5 bases, and the junction held 3 bases outside the gene matches. The CDR3 DNA sequence: TGTGCCAGCAGCCCGGGACAGGGGGTAGATACGCAGTATTTT. Protein product: CASSPGQGVDTQYF. The variable domain in full, completed from reference TRBV5-4 and TRBJ2-3, reads ETGVTQSPTHLIKTRGQQVTLRCSSQSGHNTVSWYQQALGQGPQFIFQYYREEENGRGNFPPRFSGLQFPNYSSELNVNALELDDSALYLCASSPGQGVDTQYFGPGTRLTVL.

This clonotype was picked up many times. V and J are TRBV18 and TRBJ1-1; the match to TRBD1 covers 9 bases. Per the germline V gene, CDR1 is KGHSH and CDR2 is LQKENI. This CDR3 is built from 15 residues. Unmatched junction bases numbered 5, after V lost 6 bases and J lost 0 bases. This CDR3 is CASSPGQGVNTEAFF. The CDR3 nucleotides read TGTGCCAGCTCCCCGGGACAGGGAGTGAACACTGAAGCTTTCTTT.

This clonotype was recorded at least ten times. The gene calls are TRBV12-3 or TRBV12-4 and TRBJ2-5; perhaps TRBD2 as D (5 bases). The CDR3 covers 15 residues. V was cut by 5 bases and J by 7 bases, with 20 bases left in between. CDR3 sequence reads: CASSRSSGPEGTQYF. In DNA, the CDR3 is TGTGCCAGCAGTCGATCGAGTGGGCCAGAGGGGACCCAGTACTTC.

This clonotype was observed at least ten times. The V gene is TRBV12-3 or TRBV12-4, the J gene TRBJ2-3; D unclear. This CDR3 is built from 15 residues. V lost 0 bases and J lost 2, with 9 bases in between. In DNA, the CDR3 is TGTGCCAGCAGTTTAGCAGGATCCTACACAGATACGCAGTATTTT. It yields the protein CASSLAGSYTDTQYF.

This clonotype was detected many times. This chain connects TRBV5-1 to TRBJ2-3; D is unresolved. The ends were cut back, 6 bases at V and 0 bases at J, with 8 bases in the middle. The CDR3 consists of 13 residues. Germline V gene lookup returns CDR1 SGHRS and CDR2 YFSETQ. The CDR3 here is CASKVTSTDTQYF. The CDR3 DNA reads as TGCGCCAGCAAAGTGACCAGCACAGATACGCAGTATTTT.

There are many counts of this clonotype. The chain recombines TRBV3-1 with TRBJ2-5; perhaps TRBD2 as D (6 bases). This CDR3 has 15 residues. V was shortened by 4 bases and J by 5 bases, with 17 bases between the two germline ends. Germline V CDR1 and CDR2: LGHDT, YNNKEL (reference sequence). Here the CDR3 reads CASSLRDSRGETQYF. The CDR3 nucleotides are TGTGCCAGCAGCCTCCGGGACTCCCGAGGGGAGACCCAGTACTTC.

In the case of this clonotype: A single base separates this from a much larger clone, so it may be a read error. The chain employs TRBV2 and TRBJ2-6; possible D gene TRBD2, 5 bases. V lost 7 bases to trimming and J lost 1 base, with 14 bases between them. Germline V gives CDR1 SNHLY, CDR2 FYNNEI. The CDR3 sequence is 16 residues long. The CDR3 here is CASTLASTSGANVLTF. The CDR3 DNA sequence: TGTGCCAGCACTTTGGCTAGCACTTCTGGGGCCAACGTCCTGACTTTC.

This clonotype showed up just a few times. The chain joins TRBV11-2 to TRBJ2-7, with D possibly being TRBD2 (6 bases). The CDR3 contains 15 residues. Per germline, CDR1 SGHAT and CDR2 FQNNGV. V was trimmed by 5 bases and J by 0 bases, leaving 14 bases between them. The CDR3 DNA sequence: TGTGCCAGCAGCATGGGACTTCTCCTCTCCTACGAGCAGTACTTC. Protein product: CASSMGLLLSYEQYF. Variable domain in full (rest from reference TRBV11-2 and TRBJ2-7): EAGVAQSPRYKIIEKRQSVAFWCNPISGHATLYWYQQILGQGPKLLIQFQNNGVVDDSQLPKDRFSAERLKGVDSTLKIQPAKLEDSAVYLCASSMGLLLSYEQYFGPGTRLTVT.

The V and J genes are TRBV30 and TRBJ1-3, with TRBD1 as a possible D gene (6 bases). The V and J ends lost 4 bases and 0 bases respectively, with 16 bases between them. Germline CDR1 GTSNPN, CDR2 SVGIG (reference sequence). CDR3 length: 16 amino acids. CDR3 amino acids: CAWKGQGPFSGNTIYF. CDR3 bases: TGTGCCTGGAAAGGGCAGGGGCCCTTCTCTGGAAACACCATATATTTT.

This clonotype was seen repeatedly, ten times or more. V and J are TRBV12-3 or TRBV12-4 and TRBJ1-5; D is ambiguous. The CDR3 sequence is 14 residues long. V lost 3 bases, J lost 3 bases, and 9 bases lay in between. The CDR3, as DNA: TGTGCCAGCAGTTTGGGAGCAGACAATCAGCCCCAGCATTTT. Its translation is CASSLGADNQPQHF.

For this clonotype: An end of the junction does not agree with germline; a read error may underlie this. The gene calls are TRBV7-9 and TRBJ1-1; D may be TRBD1 (5 bases). CDR3 length: 16 amino acids. Germline V CDR1 and CDR2: SEHNR, FQNEAQ (reference sequence). The CDR3 is CASSPSMGPEDTEVFF. Here the CDR3 DNA reads TGTGCCAGCAGCCCTTCTATGGGACCTGAGGACACTGAAGTTTTCTTT.

The chain is built from TRBV15 and TRBJ2-7; TRBD1 matches at 10 bases. The CDR3 has 17 residues. In germline, CDR1 is LNHNV, CDR2 YYDKDF (reference sequence). The V segment lost 3 bases and the J segment 5 bases; nucleotides outside the gene matches: 13. The CDR3 is CATSSHRGQGSNNEQYF. CDR3 nucleotide sequence: TGTGCCACCAGCAGTCATCGGGGACAGGGGAGTAATAACGAGCAGTACTTC. The full variable domain, with the rest looked up from reference TRBV15 and TRBJ2-7, is DAMVIQNPRYQVTQFGKPVTLSCSQTLNHNVMYWYQQKSSQAPKLLFHYYDKDFNNEADTPDNFQSRRPNTSFCFLDIRSPGLGDTAMYLCATSSHRGQGSNNEQYFGPGTRLTVT.

The rearrangement joins TRBV27 to TRBJ2-6; D could derive from TRBD1 or TRBD2 (6 bases each). This CDR3 spans 18 amino acids. Germline CDR1 is MNHEY and CDR2 is SMNVEV (reference sequence). Trimming took 3 bases from V and 0 from J, leaving 15 bases between them. The CDR3 DNA sequence: TGTGCCAGCAGTTTTACGGGGGCTCCATTCTCTGGGGCCAACGTCCTGACTTTC. Protein: CASSFTGAPFSGANVLTF.

This clonotype came up many times. The V gene is TRBV11-2, the J gene TRBJ1-1, with D uncertain. The CDR3 length is 13 residues. CDR1 is SGHAT, CDR2 FQNNGV, per germline. The germline V and J ends were trimmed by 3 bases and 0 bases, with 5 bases remaining between them. The CDR3 here is CASSFHMNTEAFF. As DNA, the CDR3 is TGTGCCAGCAGCTTTCATATGAACACTGAAGCTTTCTTT.